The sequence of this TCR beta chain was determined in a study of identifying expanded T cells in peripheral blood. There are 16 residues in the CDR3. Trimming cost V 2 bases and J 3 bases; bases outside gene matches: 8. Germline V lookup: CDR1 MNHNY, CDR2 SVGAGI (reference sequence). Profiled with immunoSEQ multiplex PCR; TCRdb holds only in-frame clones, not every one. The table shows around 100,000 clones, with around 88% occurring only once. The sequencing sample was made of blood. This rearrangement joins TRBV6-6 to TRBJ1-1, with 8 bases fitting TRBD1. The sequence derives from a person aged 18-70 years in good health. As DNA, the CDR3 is TGTGCCAGCAGTTACCCAGAGTCACAGGGGGACACTGAAGCTTTCTTT. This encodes CASSYPESQGDTEAFF.